Below, one TCR beta chain is given with its context. Assay: immunoSEQ multiplex PCR; the TCRdb copy retains only in-frame clones and omits some. This table holds 90,000 or so clones, roughly 89% found once. The length of the CDR3 is 16 residues. From germline, CDR1 is SGHRS and CDR2 YFSETQ. The V and J ends lost 3 bases and 4 bases, in that order; junction bases with no gene match: 11. The data stem from a study of blood T cell repertoires in COVID-19. For the study at large: Acute and convalescent COVID-19 specimens originated in the United States, Italy and Spain. PBMCs, B-cell-depleted T cells, or T cells provided the cDNA or gDNA that made up the material.

Sequencing input: peripheral blood. The genes are TRBV5-1 and TRBJ1-2; the match to TRBD1 covers 8 bases. The receptor was isolated from an older woman with acute or convalescent COVID-19. The DNA for the CDR3 is TGCGCCAGCAGCTCGTTGACAGGGGAATCCCTCTATGGCTACACCTTC. It is translated as CASSSLTGESLYGYTF.